One and the same sample provided the 19 T cell receptor beta chains below, sequenced in a study of beta chain features in type 1 diabetes. Sequencing targeted expressed TCRB transcripts, as all isolated RNA had been reverse transcribed. Sequenced by immunoSEQ multiplex PCR; TCRdb stores in-frame clones only, minus some. The table records some 500,000 clones, roughly 10% of them present only once. Sequenced material: naive CD4+ T cells from blood. The receptors stem from a young woman in good health.

The chain recombines TRBV2 with TRBJ2-5, with D unclear. There are 12 residues in the CDR3. V lost 2 bases and J 6 bases, leaving 7 bases between the germline ends. From germline, CDR1 is SNHLY and CDR2 FYNNEI. The CDR3 sequence is CASSERVQTQYF. In DNA form, the CDR3 reads TGTGCCAGCAGTGAAAGGGTTCAGACCCAGTACTTC.

The genes are TRBV29-1 and TRBJ2-2; tentatively, D is TRBD1 (6 bases). Trimming removed 4 bases at V and 6 bases at J, with 9 bases between. This CDR3 spans 12 amino acids. CDR1 is SQVTM and CDR2 is ANQGSEA in the germline V gene. The CDR3 DNA sequence: TGCAGCGTTGGATGGGGGCCCGGGGAGCTGTTTTTT. As protein: CSVGWGPGELFF.

A remark on this clone: Other DNA sequences in the same sample also yield this CDR3. V gene TRBV5-4 combines with J gene TRBJ1-2, with unresolved D. Germline V gene data show CDR1 as SGHNT and CDR2 as YYREEE (reference sequence). The CDR3 totals 12 residues. V shed 0 bases and J shed 4 bases, with 4 bases lying between them. Written as DNA, the CDR3 is TGTGCCAGCAGCTTGGATATCTATGGCTACACCTTC. The encoded protein is CASSLDIYGYTF.

This clone has more than one count but fewer than ten. This chain's CDR3 is CASSEALTGQRYNEQFF. For the CDR3, the DNA is TGTGCCAGCAGTGAAGCCCTTACGGGACAGAGATACAATGAGCAGTTCTTC. V is TRBV6-1 and J is TRBJ2-1, with TRBD1 matching over 7 bases. This CDR3 comprises 17 residues. Trimming removed 0 bases from V and 4 bases from J; junction bases left unmatched: 9. The germline V gene has CDR1 MNHNS and CDR2 SASEGT.

This clone was seen a handful of times. V and J are TRBV25-1 and TRBJ1-1, with D tentatively TRBD1 (5 bases). This CDR3 has 12 residues. Germline loops: CDR1 MGHDK, CDR2 SYGVNS. Trimming shortened V by 4 bases and J by 8 bases, and 11 bases separated the two germline ends. CDR3 residues: CASSVRGREAFF. CDR3 in DNA: TGTGCCAGCAGTGTGAGGGGACGAGAAGCTTTCTTT.

This clone was seen a few times. The sample has other DNA sequences that encode this CDR3 too. The chain is built from TRBV7-9 and TRBJ1-6; the D is unclear. V was clipped by 0 bases and J by 10 bases, with 4 bases between them. The V gene's germline CDR1 is SEHNR and CDR2 FQNEAQ (reference sequence). The CDR3 runs 12 residues. CDR3 sequence: CASSLAGSPLHF. The CDR3 coding sequence is TGTGCCAGCAGCTTAGCTGGCTCACCCCTCCACTTT.

This clone occurred a few times. This rearrangement joins TRBV28 to TRBJ2-1; maybe TRBD1 (5 bases). The germline CDR1 and CDR2 sequences are MDHEN and SYDVKM. This CDR3 has 15 residues. Deletions cut 10 bases from V and 3 bases from J, with 19 bases between. CDR3 sequence reads: CATSPYATDYNEQFF. In DNA form, the CDR3 reads TGTGCCACCTCGCCCTATGCGACAGACTACAATGAGCAGTTCTTC.

This chain joins TRBV9 and TRBJ2-3; D uncertain. Germline V lookup: CDR1 SGDLS, CDR2 YYNGEE. The CDR3 covers 16 residues. The V gene lost 0 bases and the J gene lost 1 base, with 12 bases spanning the gap. The CDR3 nucleotides are TGTGCCAGCAGCGTAGACGTTAATGGGGGCACAGATACGCAGTATTTT. Translated: CASSVDVNGGTDTQYF.

This clone occurred a few times. The V and J genes are TRBV7-2 and TRBJ2-7; perhaps TRBD1 as D (6 bases). The CDR3 is 15 amino acids. With 2 bases removed from V and 8 bases from J, the gap between germline ends came to 19 bases. CDR1 is SGHTA and CDR2 is FQGNSA in the germline V gene. The CDR3 here is CASSLTGPGPAKQYF. The DNA for the CDR3 is TGTGCCAGCAGCTTAACAGGGCCGGGTCCAGCCAAGCAGTACTTC.

At least ten counts were recorded for this clone. The V and J genes are TRBV10-3 and TRBJ2-7; possible D gene TRBD1, 5 bases. CDR3 size: 14 residues. V dropped 0 bases and J dropped 2 bases, with 8 bases sitting between them. Germline V gene lookup returns CDR1 ENHRY and CDR2 SYGVKD. This CDR3 is CAISESYRPYEQYV. The CDR3 DNA sequence: TGTGCCATCAGTGAGTCCTACAGGCCCTACGAGCAGTACGTC.

The chain employs TRBV7-9 and TRBJ2-3; 12 bases line up with TRBD2. The CDR3 runs to 15 residues. V was clipped by 5 bases and J by 2 bases; unmatched bases: 2. The germline CDR1 and CDR2 sequences are SEHNR and FQNEAQ (reference sequence). The CDR3 DNA follows: TGTGCCAGCAGCCGGACTAGCGGGGACACAGATACGCAGTATTTT. Translated, it gives CASSRTSGDTDTQYF.

The sample holds a few counts of this clone. CDR3 nucleotide sequence: TGTGCCAGCAGTGCTCTAGGGGAGCAGTACTTC. As protein: CASSALGEQYF. The chain uses TRBV6-6 and TRBJ2-7; no definite D call. The germline gives CDR1 MNHNY, CDR2 SVGAGI (reference sequence). Trimming removed 5 bases at V and 7 bases at J, with 9 bases between. This CDR3 comprises 11 residues.

This chain links TRBV15 with TRBJ1-4; D remains unclear. The CDR3 has 16 amino acids. Germline V gene lookup returns CDR1 LNHNV and CDR2 YYDKDF (reference sequence). Trimming stripped 5 bases from V and 0 bases from J, with 13 bases between. The CDR3 nucleotides are TGTGCCACCAGCGAGGGCGGAGTTGCAACTAATGAAAAACTGTTTTTT. It translates to CATSEGGVATNEKLFF.

In its sample, this clone was seen a few times. The rearrangement links TRBV19 to TRBJ2-1; D is ambiguous. Trimming pared 1 base from V and 5 bases from J, leaving 9 bases between. CDR1 and CDR2 from the germline V gene are LNHDA and SQIVND (reference sequence). This CDR3 contains 14 residues. The chain's CDR3 is CASSIGLTNNEQFF. The CDR3 coding sequence is TGTGCCAGTAGTATAGGCCTTACAAACAATGAGCAGTTCTTC.

The gene calls are TRBV27 and TRBJ1-5; tentative D call: TRBD1 (5 bases). The germline gives CDR1 MNHEY, CDR2 SMNVEV (reference sequence). CDR3 size: 13 residues. V shed 5 bases and J shed 2 bases, with 7 bases lying between them. The DNA of the CDR3 is TGTGCCAGCAGTATGACAGGCAATCAGCCCCAGCATTTT. It codes for CASSMTGNQPQHF.

This sequence joins TRBV28 and TRBJ2-7, with TRBD1 matching 7 bases. Unmatched junction bases numbered 13, after V lost 5 bases and J lost 12 bases. The CDR3 length is 13 residues. The germline V gene has CDR1 MDHEN and CDR2 SYDVKM. The CDR3 nucleotides are TGTGCCAGCAGTCCCCTCACGGGACAGCAGTTGTACGTC. This translates into CASSPLTGQQLYV.

In this sample, this clone turned up a few times. Other DNA sequences in this sample translate to the same CDR3. The chain joins TRBV2 to TRBJ1-1; tentative D call: TRBD1 (5 bases). The CDR3 is made up of 13 amino acids. V gave up 4 bases and J gave up 5 bases, with 11 bases separating them. Germline V CDR1 and CDR2: SNHLY, FYNNEI. CDR3 DNA sequence: TGTGCCAGCAGTGGGCAGGGTCGAACTGAAGCTTTCTTT. Its protein product is CASSGQGRTEAFF.

The J gene is TRBJ2-1, the V gene TRBV6-4, with 7 positions matching TRBD2. With 0 bases clipped from V and 9 bases from J, the junction kept 8 bases outside the gene matches. In germline, CDR1 is MRHNA, CDR2 SNTAGT. This CDR3 contains 15 residues. The CDR3 reads CASSDSFGRPGEQFF. The CDR3 coding sequence is TGTGCCAGCAGTGACTCGTTCGGGAGGCCTGGTGAGCAGTTCTTC.

This clone was recorded a few times. The chain couples TRBV7-2 to TRBJ2-5, with 12 bases identical to TRBD2. The CDR3 runs to 16 residues. CDR1 and CDR2 from the germline V gene are SGHTA and FQGNSA. V shed 6 bases and J 7 bases; nucleotides not matched to a gene: 12. The CDR3 DNA reads TGTGCCAGCAGGACTAGCGGGAGAGGCGGAGTAGGGACCCAGTACTTC. Translating it yields CASRTSGRGGVGTQYF. Based on the CDR3 plus reference TRBV7-2 and TRBJ2-5, the full variable domain is GAGVSQSPSNKVTEKGKDVELRCDPISGHTALYWYRQSLGQGLEFLIYFQGNSAPDKSGLPSDRFSAERTGGSVSTLTIQRTQQEDSAVYLCASRTSGRGGVGTQYFGPGTRLLVL.